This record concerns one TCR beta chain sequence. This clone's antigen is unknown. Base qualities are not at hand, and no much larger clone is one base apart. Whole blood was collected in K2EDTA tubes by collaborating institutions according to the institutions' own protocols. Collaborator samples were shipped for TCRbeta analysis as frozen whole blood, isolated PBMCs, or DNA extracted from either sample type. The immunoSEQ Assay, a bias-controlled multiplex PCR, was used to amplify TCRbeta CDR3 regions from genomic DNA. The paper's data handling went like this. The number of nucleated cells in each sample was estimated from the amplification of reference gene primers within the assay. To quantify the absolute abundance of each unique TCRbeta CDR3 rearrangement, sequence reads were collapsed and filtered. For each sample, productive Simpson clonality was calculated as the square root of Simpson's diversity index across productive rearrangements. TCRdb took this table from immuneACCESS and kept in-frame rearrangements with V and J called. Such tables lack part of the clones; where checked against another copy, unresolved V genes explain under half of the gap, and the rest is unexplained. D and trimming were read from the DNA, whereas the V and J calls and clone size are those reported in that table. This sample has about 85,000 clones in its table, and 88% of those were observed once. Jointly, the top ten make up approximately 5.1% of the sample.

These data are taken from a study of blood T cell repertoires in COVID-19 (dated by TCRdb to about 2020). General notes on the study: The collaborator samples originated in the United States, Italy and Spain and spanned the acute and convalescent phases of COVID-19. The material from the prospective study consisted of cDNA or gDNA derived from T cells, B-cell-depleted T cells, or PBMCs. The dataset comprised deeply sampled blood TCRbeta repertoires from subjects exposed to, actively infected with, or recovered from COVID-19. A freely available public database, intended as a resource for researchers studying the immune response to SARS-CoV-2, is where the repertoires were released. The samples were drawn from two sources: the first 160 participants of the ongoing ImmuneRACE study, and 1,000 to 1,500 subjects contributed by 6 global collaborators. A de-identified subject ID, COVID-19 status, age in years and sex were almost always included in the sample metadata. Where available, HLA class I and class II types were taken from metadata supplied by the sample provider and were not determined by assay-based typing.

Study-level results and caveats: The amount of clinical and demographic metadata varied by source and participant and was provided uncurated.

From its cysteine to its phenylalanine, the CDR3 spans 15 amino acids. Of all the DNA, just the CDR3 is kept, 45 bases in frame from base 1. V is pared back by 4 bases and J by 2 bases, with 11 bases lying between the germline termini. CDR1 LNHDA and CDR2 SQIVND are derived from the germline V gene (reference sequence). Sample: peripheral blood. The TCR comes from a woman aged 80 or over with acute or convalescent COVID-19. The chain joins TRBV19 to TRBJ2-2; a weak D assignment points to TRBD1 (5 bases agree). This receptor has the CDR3 CASSRQSINTGELFF. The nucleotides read TGTGCCAGTAGTAGACAGTCAATTAACACCGGGGAGCTGTTTTTT.